These T cell receptor beta chains were read from a single sample in a study of blood T cell repertoires in COVID-19. The method was immunoSEQ multiplex PCR; TCRdb's version includes in-frame clones alone and lacks a portion of them. Of 150,000 to 200,000 clones listed, 70% to 85% were seen once; the top ten hold 22%. Sequencing was done on a sample of peripheral blood. The source of these receptors is a woman of 80 years or more with acute or convalescent COVID-19. Both conserved end residues are part of each CDR3. The listing skips clone size in some rows; elsewhere it reads once, few, many or a size class.

V,size,CDR3
TRBV4-1,NA,CASSPGTSVFFIEQYF
TRBV5-6,NA,CASSSASGYEQYF
TRBV30,NA,CAWGTGGADTQYF
TRBV5-1,once,CASSSYPDSFYGYTF
TRBV10-3,few,CAISKGSAGASGELFF
TRBV27,NA,CASSSRTGGRNQPQHF
TRBV12-5,NA,CASGLAYSATNEKLFF
TRBV27,NA,CASSLRPVTSGMGSSYEQYF
TRBV5-1,NA,CASSFREPRTGELFF
TRBV29-1,NA,CSVDRLAGEGEQFF
TRBV7-2,NA,CASTARPGDLLNYGYTF
TRBV7-9,NA,CASSLTGQGSEAFF
TRBV9,NA,CASSAKPTSGRPTGELFF
TRBV18,NA,CASSPPAGTGEQYF
TRBV11-2,NA,CASSPQTGGYVGTFF
TRBV29-1,NA,CSVTTGRNTEAFF
TRBV3-1/TRBV3-2,once,CASSPSHTIAGGHIDTQYF
TRBV5-4,NA,CASSSGLAARYEQFF
TRBV27,NA,CASRGTAQTYGYTF
TRBV4-1,NA,CASSPRSGSYNEQFF
TRBV6-2/TRBV6-3,NA,CASSYRGTLPYEQYF
TRBV5-4,NA,CASSLVQGLNSPLHF
TRBV19,NA,CASSQKGDSYGYTF
TRBV27,NA,CASSYVLRSTDTQYF
TRBV5-1,NA,CASSAGTSGTGELFF
TRBV2,NA,CASSVGQGYNQPQHF
TRBV15,NA,CATSRDPTREQFF
TRBV10-3,NA,CAISGGQGNQPQHF
TRBV5-5,many,CASSKGGLGNTIYF
TRBV7-8,NA,CASSQDSGGRGEQYF
TRBV18,NA,CASSDQMQRYQETQYF
TRBV7-2,NA,CASSTRQGGTYGYTF
TRBV2,NA,CASRASGNEQYF
TRBV19,NA,CASSPGQGNQPQHF
TRBV7-2,NA,CASSLIGSVDTQYF
TRBV7-9,NA,CASSSTGKATEAFF
TRBV9,NA,CASSAGLAGGGETQYF
TRBV5-1,once,CASSPLAGGIYNEQFF
TRBV12-3/TRBV12-4,NA,CASSFSDTQYF
TRBV7-9,NA,CASSPGDRTYEQYF
TRBV9,NA,CASSKGVGAKNIQYF
TRBV5-1,NA,CASSLGTGSAKNIQYF
TRBV7-9,NA,CASSDISYEQYF
TRBV2,NA,CASSERGLQGREKLFF
TRBV15,NA,CATSRDITGGGQFF
TRBV11-2,NA,CASSPGTRGAFF
TRBV3-1/TRBV3-2,NA,CASSQGALAGVEQFF
TRBV29-1,NA,CSVEGQVEETQYF
TRBV19,NA,CASSKTGEMGNQPQHF
TRBV9,many,CASSVSEEGAAGELFF
TRBV7-9,NA,CASTNWAGRVNTEAFF
TRBV24-1,few,CATSDTGTSGSDEQFF
TRBV5-1,NA,CASSFAGGSDEQYF